Sequencing of this T cell receptor (beta chain) was carried out in a study of post-analysis software for immune sequencing data. Study results and caveats: TRBV5-6, TRBV5-1 and TRBV20-1 belonged to a set of a few TRBV segments that were more frequent in patients than controls.

Sequencing libraries made from TCR beta cDNA carried unique molecular identifiers. In TCRdb, the PCR reads were re-called with MiXCR into one record per CDR3 protein. The sample lists around 710,000 distinct CDR3 sequences; under 60% were seen once. Points on this clonotype: No antigen is known for it.

CDR3 length equals 15 residues. Germline CDR1 and CDR2: MDHEN and SYDVKM. The sequencing input was blood. The genes are TRBV28 and TRBJ2-4; 9 bases align to TRBD1. The J call may be mistaken, given a closer DNA end match to TRBJ2-7. This clonotype was obtained from a girl under 18 with multiple sclerosis. The CDR3 loop reads CASRSQGARVHEQYF. CDR3 DNA sequence: TGTGCCAGCAGGTCACAGGGGGCGCGGGTCCACGAGCAGTACTTC.